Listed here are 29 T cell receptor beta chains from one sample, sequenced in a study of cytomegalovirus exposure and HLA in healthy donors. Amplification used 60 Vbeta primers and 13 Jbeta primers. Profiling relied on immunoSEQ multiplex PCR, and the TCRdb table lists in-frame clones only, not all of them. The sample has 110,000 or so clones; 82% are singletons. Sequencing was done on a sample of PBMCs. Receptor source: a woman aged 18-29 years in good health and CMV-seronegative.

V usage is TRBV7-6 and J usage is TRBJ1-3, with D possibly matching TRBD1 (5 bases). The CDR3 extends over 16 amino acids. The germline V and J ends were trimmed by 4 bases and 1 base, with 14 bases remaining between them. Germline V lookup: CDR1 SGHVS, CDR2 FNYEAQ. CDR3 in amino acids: CASSSRRVESGNTIYF. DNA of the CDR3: TGTGCCAGCAGCTCCCGCAGGGTCGAATCTGGAAACACCATATATTTT.

The CDR3 nucleotides are TGTGCCAGCAGCTCTCCGGGACTGACGGGCAATGAGCAGTTCTTC. This gives the protein CASSSPGLTGNEQFF. The chain employs TRBV7-9 and TRBJ2-1; D possibly corresponds to TRBD2 (6 bases). CDR1 and CDR2 (germline): SEHNR, FQNEAQ (reference sequence). Deletions cut 4 bases from V and 6 bases from J, with 16 bases between. The CDR3 sequence is 15 residues long.

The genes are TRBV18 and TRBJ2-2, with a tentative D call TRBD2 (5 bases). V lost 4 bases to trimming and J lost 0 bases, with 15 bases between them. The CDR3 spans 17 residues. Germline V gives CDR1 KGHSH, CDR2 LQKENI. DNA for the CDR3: TGTGCCAGCTCACTCCGGTTTCGGGAATCGAACACCGGGGAGCTGTTTTTT. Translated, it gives CASSLRFRESNTGELFF.

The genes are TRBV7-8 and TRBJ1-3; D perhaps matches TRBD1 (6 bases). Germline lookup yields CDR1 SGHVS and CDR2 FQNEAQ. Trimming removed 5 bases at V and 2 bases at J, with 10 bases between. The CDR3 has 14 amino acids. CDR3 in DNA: TGTGCCAGCAGCATACAGGGTACTGGAAACACCATATATTTT. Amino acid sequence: CASSIQGTGNTIYF.

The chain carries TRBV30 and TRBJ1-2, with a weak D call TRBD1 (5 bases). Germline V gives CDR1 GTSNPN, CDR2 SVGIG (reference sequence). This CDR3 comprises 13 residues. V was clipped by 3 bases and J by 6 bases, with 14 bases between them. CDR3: CAWRGGDNNGYTF. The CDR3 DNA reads TGTGCCTGGAGGGGAGGGGATAATAATGGCTACACCTTC. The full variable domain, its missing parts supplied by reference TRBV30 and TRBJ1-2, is SQTIHQWPATLVQPVGSPLSLECTVEGTSNPNLYWYRQAAGRGLQLLFYSVGIGQISSEVPQNLSASRPQDRQFILSSKKLLLSDSGFYLCAWRGGDNNGYTFGSGTRLTVV.

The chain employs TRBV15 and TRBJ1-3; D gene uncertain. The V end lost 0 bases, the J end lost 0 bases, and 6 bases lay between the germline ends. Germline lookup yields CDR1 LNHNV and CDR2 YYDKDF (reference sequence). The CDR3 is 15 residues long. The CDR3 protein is CATSREPSSGNTIYF. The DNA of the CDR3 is TGTGCCACCAGCAGAGAACCGAGCTCTGGAAACACCATATATTTT.

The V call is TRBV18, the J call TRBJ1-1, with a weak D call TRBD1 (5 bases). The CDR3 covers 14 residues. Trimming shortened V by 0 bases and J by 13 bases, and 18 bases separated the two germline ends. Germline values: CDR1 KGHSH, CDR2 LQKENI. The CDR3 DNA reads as TGTGCCAGCTCACCACCTCTCCCGACAGTAGGAGATTTCTTT. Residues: CASSPPLPTVGDFF.

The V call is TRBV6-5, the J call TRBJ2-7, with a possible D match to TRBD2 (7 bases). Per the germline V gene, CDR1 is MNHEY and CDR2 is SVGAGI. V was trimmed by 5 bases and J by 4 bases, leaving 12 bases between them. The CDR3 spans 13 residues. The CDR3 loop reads CASSTRGGYEQYV. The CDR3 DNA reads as TGTGCCAGCAGTACTAGGGGGGGTTACGAGCAGTACGTC.

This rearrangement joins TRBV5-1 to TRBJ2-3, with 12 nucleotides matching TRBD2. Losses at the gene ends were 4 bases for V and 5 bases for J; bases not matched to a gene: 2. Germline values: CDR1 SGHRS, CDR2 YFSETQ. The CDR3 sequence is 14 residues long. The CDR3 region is CASSRLAGEDTQYF. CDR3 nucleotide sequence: TGCGCCAGCAGCCGACTAGCGGGGGAAGATACGCAGTATTTT.

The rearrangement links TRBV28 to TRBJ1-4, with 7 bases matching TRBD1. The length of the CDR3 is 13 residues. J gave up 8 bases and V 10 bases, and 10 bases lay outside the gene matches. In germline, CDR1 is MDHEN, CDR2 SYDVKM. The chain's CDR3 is CANNRGIGEKLFF. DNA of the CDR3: TGTGCCAACAACAGGGGAATAGGGGAAAAACTGTTTTTT.

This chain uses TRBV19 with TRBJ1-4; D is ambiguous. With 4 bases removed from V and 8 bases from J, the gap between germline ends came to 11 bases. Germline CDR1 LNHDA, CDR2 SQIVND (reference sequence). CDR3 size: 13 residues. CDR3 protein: CASSNFRHEKLFF. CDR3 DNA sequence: TGTGCCAGTAGTAATTTCAGGCACGAAAAACTGTTTTTT.

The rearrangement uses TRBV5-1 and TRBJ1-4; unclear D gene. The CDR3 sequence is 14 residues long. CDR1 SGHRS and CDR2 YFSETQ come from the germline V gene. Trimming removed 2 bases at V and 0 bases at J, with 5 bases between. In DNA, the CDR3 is TGCGCCAGCAGCTTAAGCACAACTAATGAAAAACTGTTTTTT. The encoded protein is CASSLSTTNEKLFF.

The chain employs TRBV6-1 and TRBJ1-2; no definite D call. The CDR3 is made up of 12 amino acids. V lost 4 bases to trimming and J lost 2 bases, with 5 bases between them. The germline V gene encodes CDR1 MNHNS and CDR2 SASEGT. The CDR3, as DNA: TGTGCCAGCAGTGGAGTGAACTATGGCTACACCTTC. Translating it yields CASSGVNYGYTF.

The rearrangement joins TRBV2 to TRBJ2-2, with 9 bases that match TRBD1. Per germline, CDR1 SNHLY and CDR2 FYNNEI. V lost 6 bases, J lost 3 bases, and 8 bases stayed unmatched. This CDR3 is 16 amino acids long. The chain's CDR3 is CASRVDRGSHTGELFF. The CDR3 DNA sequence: TGTGCCAGCAGGGTCGACAGGGGGTCCCACACCGGGGAGCTGTTTTTT.

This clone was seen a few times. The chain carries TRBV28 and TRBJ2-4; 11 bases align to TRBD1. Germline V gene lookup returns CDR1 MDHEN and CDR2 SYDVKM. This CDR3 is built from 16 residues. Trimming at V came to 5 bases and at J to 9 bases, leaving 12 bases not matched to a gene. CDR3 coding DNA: TGTGCCAGCAGTCCCTCGGGACAGGGGGTTTTGGGCATTCAGTACTTC. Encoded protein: CASSPSGQGVLGIQYF. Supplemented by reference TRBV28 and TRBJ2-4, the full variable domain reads DVKVTQSSRYLVKRTGEKVFLECVQDMDHENMFWYRQDPGLGLRLIYFSYDVKMKEKGDIPEGYSVSREKKERFSLILESASTNQTSMYLCASSPSGQGVLGIQYFGAGTRLSVL.

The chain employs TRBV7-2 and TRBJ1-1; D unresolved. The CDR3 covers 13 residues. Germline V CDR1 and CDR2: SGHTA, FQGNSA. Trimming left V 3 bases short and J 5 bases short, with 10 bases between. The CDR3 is CASSLGVGTEAFF. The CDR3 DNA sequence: TGTGCCAGCAGCTTGGGAGTCGGGACTGAAGCTTTCTTT.

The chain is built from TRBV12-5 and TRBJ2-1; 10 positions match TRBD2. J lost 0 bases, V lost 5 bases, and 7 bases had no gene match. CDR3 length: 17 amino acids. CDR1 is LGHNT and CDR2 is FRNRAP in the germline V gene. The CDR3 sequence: CASGPLSSGSSYNEQFF. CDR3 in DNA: TGTGCTAGTGGTCCATTATCTAGCGGGAGCTCCTACAATGAGCAGTTCTTC.

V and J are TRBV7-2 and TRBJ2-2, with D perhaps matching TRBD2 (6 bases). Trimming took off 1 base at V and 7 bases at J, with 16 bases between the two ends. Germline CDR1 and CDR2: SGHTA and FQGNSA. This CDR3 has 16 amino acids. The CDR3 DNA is TGTGCCAGCAGCTTAGTTAGGCTAGCGATGGGCGGGGAGCTGTTTTTT. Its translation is CASSLVRLAMGGELFF. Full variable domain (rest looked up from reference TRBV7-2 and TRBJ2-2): GAGVSQSPSNKVTEKGKDVELRCDPISGHTALYWYRQSLGQGLEFLIYFQGNSAPDKSGLPSDRFSAERTGGSVSTLTIQRTQQEDSAVYLCASSLVRLAMGGELFFGEGSRLTVL.

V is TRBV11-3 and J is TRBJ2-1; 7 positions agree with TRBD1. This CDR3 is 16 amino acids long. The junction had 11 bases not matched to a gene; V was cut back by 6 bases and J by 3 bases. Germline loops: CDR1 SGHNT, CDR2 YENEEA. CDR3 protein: CASRTSAGTDYNEQFF. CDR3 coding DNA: TGTGCCAGCAGAACCAGTGCCGGGACAGACTACAATGAGCAGTTCTTC.

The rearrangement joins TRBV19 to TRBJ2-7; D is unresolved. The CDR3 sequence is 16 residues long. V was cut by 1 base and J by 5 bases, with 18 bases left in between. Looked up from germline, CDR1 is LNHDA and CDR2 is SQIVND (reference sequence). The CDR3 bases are TGTGCCAGTAGTATAGTTGCAATGCCACCTACTCACGAGCAGTACTTC. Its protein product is CASSIVAMPPTHEQYF.

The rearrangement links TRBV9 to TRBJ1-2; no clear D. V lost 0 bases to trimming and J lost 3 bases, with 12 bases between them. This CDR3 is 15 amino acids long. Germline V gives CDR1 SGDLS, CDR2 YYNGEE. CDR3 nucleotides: TGTGCCAGCAGCGTAGGACAAGAACGACACTATGGCTACACCTTC. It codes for CASSVGQERHYGYTF.

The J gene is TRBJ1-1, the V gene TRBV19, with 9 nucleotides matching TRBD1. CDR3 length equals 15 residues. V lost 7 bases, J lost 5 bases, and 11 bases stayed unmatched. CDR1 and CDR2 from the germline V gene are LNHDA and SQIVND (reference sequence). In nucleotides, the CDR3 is TGTGCCAGTACCTTTACCACAGACAGGGGGACTGAAGCTTTCTTT. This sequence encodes CASTFTTDRGTEAFF.

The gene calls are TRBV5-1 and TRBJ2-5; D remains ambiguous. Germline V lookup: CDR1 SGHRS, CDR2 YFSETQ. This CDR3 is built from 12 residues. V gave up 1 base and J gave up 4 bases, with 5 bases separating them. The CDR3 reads CASSLRLETQYF. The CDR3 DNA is TGCGCCAGCAGCTTGCGGTTAGAGACCCAGTACTTC.

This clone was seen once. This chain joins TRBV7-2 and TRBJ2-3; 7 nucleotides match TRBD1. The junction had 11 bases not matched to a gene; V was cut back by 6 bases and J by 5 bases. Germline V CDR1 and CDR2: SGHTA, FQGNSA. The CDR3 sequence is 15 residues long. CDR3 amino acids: CASSFGQEGIDTQYF. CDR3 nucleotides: TGTGCCAGCAGTTTCGGACAGGAAGGTATAGATACGCAGTATTTT.

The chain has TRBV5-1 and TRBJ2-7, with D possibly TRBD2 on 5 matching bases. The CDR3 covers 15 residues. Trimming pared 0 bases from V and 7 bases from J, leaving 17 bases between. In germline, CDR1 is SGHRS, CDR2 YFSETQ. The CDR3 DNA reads TGCGCCAGCAGCTTGGCAGGACCTAGCCTTGGGGAGCAGTACTTC. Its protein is CASSLAGPSLGEQYF.

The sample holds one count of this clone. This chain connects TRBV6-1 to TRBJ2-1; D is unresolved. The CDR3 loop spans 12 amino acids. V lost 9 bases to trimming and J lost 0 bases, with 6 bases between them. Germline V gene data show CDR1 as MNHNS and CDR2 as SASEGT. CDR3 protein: CASRFSYNEQFF. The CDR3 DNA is TGTGCCAGTCGTTTCTCCTACAATGAGCAGTTCTTC.

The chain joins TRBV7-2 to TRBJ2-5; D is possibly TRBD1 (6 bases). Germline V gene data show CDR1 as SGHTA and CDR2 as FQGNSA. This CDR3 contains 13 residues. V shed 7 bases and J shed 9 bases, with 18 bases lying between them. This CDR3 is CASTSTGPAAQYF. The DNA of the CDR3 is TGTGCCAGCACCTCGACAGGCCCGGCGGCCCAGTACTTC.

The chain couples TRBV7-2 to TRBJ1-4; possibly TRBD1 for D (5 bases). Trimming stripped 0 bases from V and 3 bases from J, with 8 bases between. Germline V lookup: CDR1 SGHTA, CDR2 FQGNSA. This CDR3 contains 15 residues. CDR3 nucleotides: TGTGCCAGCAGCTTAGCGCGACAGTCTAATGAAAAACTGTTTTTT. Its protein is CASSLARQSNEKLFF.

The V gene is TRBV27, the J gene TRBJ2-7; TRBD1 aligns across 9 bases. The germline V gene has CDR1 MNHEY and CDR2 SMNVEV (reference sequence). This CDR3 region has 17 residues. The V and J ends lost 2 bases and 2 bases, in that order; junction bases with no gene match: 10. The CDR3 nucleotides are TGTGCCAGCAGTTTAGGGTTTTCAGGGACAGGGACCTACGAGCAGTACTTC. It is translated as CASSLGFSGTGTYEQYF.